The T cell receptor (beta chain) described here comes from a study of T cell responses to AZD1222 COVID-19 vaccine. Study-level findings and limits: With two AZD1222 doses given, Spike-specific TCR breadth and depth both rose.

Profiled with immunoSEQ multiplex PCR; TCRdb holds only in-frame clones, not every one. Seen here are roughly 120,000 clones, around nine tenths observed once, and the top ten hold approximately 2.7%. From germline, CDR1 is LGHDT and CDR2 YNNKEL (reference sequence). The ends were cut back, 1 base at V and 1 base at J, with 2 bases in the middle. This CDR3 spans 12 amino acids. With respect to this clone: Antigen: not known.

The TCR was taken from an adult who received the AZD1222 COVID-19 vaccine. The chain links TRBV3-1 (or the pseudogene TRBV3-2) to TRBJ2-7; D is uncertain. The sample was peripheral blood, taken 28 days after the second AZD1222 dose. The CDR3 nucleotides are TGTGCCAGCAGCCAAGCTTCCTACGAGCAGTACTTC. Its translation: CASSQASYEQYF.